This T cell receptor beta chain is drawn from a study of blood T cell repertoires in COVID-19. For the study at large: Nucleic acid was either cDNA or gDNA, and it came from T cells, B-cell-depleted T cells, or PBMCs.

CDR1 SNHLY and CDR2 FYNNEI come from the germline V gene. This CDR3 is 11 amino acids long. This clone appeared once. One junction end does not reproduce the germline sequence, and a read error may be involved. The table came from immunoSEQ multiplex PCR; TCRdb's copy has only in-frame clones and leaves some out. The table lists about 300,000 clones, 70% to 85% of them singletons. The Seattle site enrolled patients during active infection and followed them longitudinally. This TCR was sampled from a human donor with COVID-19, enrolled during active disease. The donor label of this sample is uncertain. Sequencing was performed on peripheral blood. The chain uses TRBV2 and TRBJ1-2; 7 bases match TRBD1. CDR3 protein: CASSARQGSLF. The CDR3 nucleotides are TGTGCCAGCAGTGCCCGACAGGGAAGTCTATTC.